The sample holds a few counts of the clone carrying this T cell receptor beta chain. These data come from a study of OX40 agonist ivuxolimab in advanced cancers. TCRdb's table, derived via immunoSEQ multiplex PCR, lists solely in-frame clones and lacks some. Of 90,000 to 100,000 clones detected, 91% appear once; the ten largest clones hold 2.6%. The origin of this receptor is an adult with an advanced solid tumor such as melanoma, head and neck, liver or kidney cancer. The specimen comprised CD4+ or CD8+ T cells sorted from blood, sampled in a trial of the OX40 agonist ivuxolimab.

The CDR3 reads CATSLAHSYEQYF. The CDR3 nucleotides read TGTGCCACTTCACTAGCGCACTCCTACGAGCAGTACTTC. The chain links TRBV6-5 to TRBJ2-7; TRBD2 aligns across 7 bases. V trimming: 10 bases; J trimming: 0 bases; junction bases outside the gene matches: 6. Germline values: CDR1 MNHEY, CDR2 SVGAGI. This CDR3 region has 13 residues.